This TCR beta chain was documented in a study of tumor-infiltrating lymphocytes in localized non-small cell lung cancer. About the research overall: Each patient gave resected tumor and non-adjacent uninvolved lung tissue. General study results and limits: Each assay used a separate piece of the same tissue. No link was found between tumor T-cell fraction and recurrence-free survival. TCRbeta sequencing showed higher T cell infiltration in tumors than uninvolved lung.

Turning to this clone: Its antigen remains unidentified.

The CDR3 loop spans 12 amino acids. The V gene's germline CDR1 is MDHEN and CDR2 SYDVKM. V was cut by 6 bases and J by 2 bases, with 8 bases left in between. The data were produced by immunoSEQ multiplex PCR, yet TCRdb's version contains in-frame clones alone and is incomplete. The data contain 15,000 to 20,000 clones, approximately 73% of them singletons. The genes are TRBV28 and TRBJ2-7, with D hard to call. Material for sequencing was lung tumor tissue. This clonotype was obtained from a human donor with non-small cell lung cancer. The CDR3 reads CASRGYPYEQYF. In DNA, the CDR3 is TGTGCCAGCAGGGGTTATCCCTACGAGCAGTACTTC.